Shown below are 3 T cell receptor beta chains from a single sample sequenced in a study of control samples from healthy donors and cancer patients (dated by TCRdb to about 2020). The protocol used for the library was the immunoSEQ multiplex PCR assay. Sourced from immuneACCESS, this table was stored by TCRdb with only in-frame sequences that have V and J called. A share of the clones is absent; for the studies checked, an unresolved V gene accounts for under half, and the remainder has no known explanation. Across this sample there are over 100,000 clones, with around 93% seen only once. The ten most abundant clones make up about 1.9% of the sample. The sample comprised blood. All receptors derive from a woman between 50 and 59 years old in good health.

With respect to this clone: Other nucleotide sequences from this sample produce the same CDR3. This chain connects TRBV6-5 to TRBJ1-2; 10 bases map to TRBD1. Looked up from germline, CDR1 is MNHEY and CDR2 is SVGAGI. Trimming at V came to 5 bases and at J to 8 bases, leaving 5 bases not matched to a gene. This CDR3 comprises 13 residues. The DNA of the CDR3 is TGTGCCAGCAGTAGGGGACAGGGGTTGGGCTACACCTTC. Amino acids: CASSRGQGLGYTF.

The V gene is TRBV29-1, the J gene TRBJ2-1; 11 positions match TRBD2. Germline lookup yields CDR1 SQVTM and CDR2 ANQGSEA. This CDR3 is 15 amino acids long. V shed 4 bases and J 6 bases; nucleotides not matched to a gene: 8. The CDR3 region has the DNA TGCAGCGTTGCCCATCTAGCGGGGGGCAGCAATGAGCAGTTCTTC. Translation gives CSVAHLAGGSNEQFF.

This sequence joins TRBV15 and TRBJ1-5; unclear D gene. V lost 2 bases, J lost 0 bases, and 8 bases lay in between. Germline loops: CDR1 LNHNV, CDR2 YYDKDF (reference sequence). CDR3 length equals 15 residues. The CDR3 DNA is TGTGCCACCAGCAGAAGACGGGATAGCAATCAGCCCCAGCATTTT. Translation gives CATSRRRDSNQPQHF.